These T cell receptor beta chains were read from a single sample in a study of shared clonotypes between healthy human individuals. TCRdb keeps only in-frame clones here, not all; method: immunoSEQ multiplex PCR. The data hold some 2.1 million clones, with roughly 94% observed a single time. Specimen: naive CD4+ T cells sorted from blood. These receptors were collected from a young man in good health. Both conserved end residues are part of each CDR3. D genes are given only for firm matches. The size of a clone is reported for some rows only, either as once, few or many, or as a class for expanded clones.

>.|TRBJ2-1|TRBV5-6|.
CASSPGDWGYEQFF
TGTGCCAGCAGCCCCGGGGACTGGGGGTATGAGCAGTTCTTC
>TRBD1|TRBJ2-7|TRBV5-1|once
CASGLDRGPYEQYF
TGCGCCAGCGGCTTGGACAGGGGCCCCTACGAGCAGTACTTC
>TRBD1|TRBJ2-7|TRBV9|.
CASSAGTGGYEQYF
TGTGCCAGCAGCGCCGGGACAGGTGGCTACGAGCAGTACTTC
>TRBD1|TRBJ2-3|TRBV6-6|once
CASNRRTGSTDTQYF
TGTGCCAGCAATAGAAGGACAGGATCAACAGATACGCAGTATTTT
>.|TRBJ2-7|TRBV29-1|.
CSVGGRYEQYF
TGCAGCGTTGGTGGGAGATACGAGCAGTACTTC
>TRBD1|TRBJ2-5|TRBV18|.
CASSRDRGTEETQYF
TGTGCCAGCTCAAGGGACAGGGGCACGGAAGAGACCCAGTACTTC
>.|TRBJ1-2|TRBV6-1|.
CASSGRDYGYTF
TGTGCCAGCAGTGGACGGGACTATGGCTACACCTTC
>.|TRBJ2-3|TRBV19|.
CASTTMDGYTDTQYF
TGTGCCAGTACCACTATGGACGGATACACAGATACGCAGTATTTT
>.|TRBJ2-5|TRBV5-1|.
CASSSELIETQYF
TGCGCCAGCAGCTCAGAGCTGATAGAGACCCAGTACTTC
>.|TRBJ2-2|TRBV7-2|.
CASSKRPMGGELFF
TGTGCCAGCAGCAAACGCCCCATGGGCGGGGAGCTGTTTTTT
>.|TRBJ2-1|TRBV28|.
CASSLLGRVHFF
TGTGCCAGCAGTTTGTTGGGCAGGGTGCATTTCTTC
>TRBD1|TRBJ1-2|TRBV6-9|.
CASSGPGQGNYGYTF
TGTGCCAGCAGTGGACCGGGACAGGGGAACTATGGCTACACCTTC
>.|TRBJ1-2|TRBV7-6|.
CASSLGSAYGYTF
TGTGCCAGCAGCTTAGGGTCAGCCTACGGCTACACCTTC
>.|TRBJ2-2|TRBV4-3|few
CASSQSERAATGELFF
TGCGCCAGCAGCCAGAGCGAGCGGGCGGCCACCGGGGAGCTGTTTTTT
>.|TRBJ1-6|TRBV5-1|.
CASKSSAPRSPLHF
TGCGCCAGCAAGTCGAGCGCCCCTCGCTCACCCCTCCACTTT
>.|TRBJ2-7|TRBV7-2|.
CASSLGLGGNYEQYF
TGTGCCAGCAGCTTAGGACTAGGAGGGAACTACGAGCAGTACTTC